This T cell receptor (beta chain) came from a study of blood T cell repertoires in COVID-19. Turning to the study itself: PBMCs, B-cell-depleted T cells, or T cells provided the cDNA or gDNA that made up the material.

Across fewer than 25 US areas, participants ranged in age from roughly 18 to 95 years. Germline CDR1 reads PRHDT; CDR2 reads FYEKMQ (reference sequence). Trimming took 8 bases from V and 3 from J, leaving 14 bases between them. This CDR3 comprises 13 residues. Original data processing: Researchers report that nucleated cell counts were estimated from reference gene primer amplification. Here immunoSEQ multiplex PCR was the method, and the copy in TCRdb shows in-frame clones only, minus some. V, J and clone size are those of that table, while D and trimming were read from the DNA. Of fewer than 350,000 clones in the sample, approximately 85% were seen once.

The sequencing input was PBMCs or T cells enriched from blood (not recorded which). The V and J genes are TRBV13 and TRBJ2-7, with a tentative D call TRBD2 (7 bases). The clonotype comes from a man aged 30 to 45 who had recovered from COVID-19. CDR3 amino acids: CASARGAGYEQYF. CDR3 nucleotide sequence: TGTGCCAGCGCACGGGGGGCGGGCTACGAGCAGTACTTC. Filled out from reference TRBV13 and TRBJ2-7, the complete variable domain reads AAGVIQSPRHLIKEKRETATLKCYPIPRHDTVYWYQQGPGQDPQFLISFYEKMQSDKGSIPDRFSAQQFSDYHSELNMSSLELGDSALYFCASARGAGYEQYFGPGTRLTVT.